What follows are 9 T cell receptor delta chains derived from one specimen sequenced in a study of Vδ1+ human thymocytes. Points from the study as a whole: Thymic TRG and TRD repertoires appeared highly polyclonal.

No cognate antigen is known for these TCRs. Extracted RNA was reverse transcribed into cDNA. Pooled V-gene forward primers with one constant-region reverse primer generated the CDR3 amplicons by multiplex PCR. TCRdb applied CATT to the multiplex PCR reads for clone calling. The sample has around 23,000 delta-chain clones; about 7% are singletons. The material sequenced was Vdelta1+ gamma-delta thymocytes from the thymus. Subset here: FACS-sorted CD3+ TCRalphabeta- TCRVdelta1+ TCRVdelta2- thymocytes. The receptors here all came from a girl under three years old who had congenital heart surgery.

The V call is TRDV1, the J call TRDJ1, with D perhaps TRDD3 (9 bases). The J gene, absent from TCRdb, was called here by matching the DNA to germline. The CDR3 consists of 21 residues. Trimming cost V 1 base and J 0 bases, with 27 bases left between them. Germline loops: CDR1 TSWWSYY, CDR2 QGS. CDR3 in DNA: TGTGCTCTTGGGGAACGGACTTCCTACCGTACTGGGGGACCGTACACCGATAAACTCATCTTT. It is translated as CALGERTSYRTGGPYTDKLIF.

The V call is TRDV1, the J call TRDJ1, with 12 positions matching TRDD3. The J gene is not listed in TCRdb, so it was assigned here from a DNA match to germline. Germline CDR1 is TSWWSYY and CDR2 is QGS. V was clipped by 1 base and J by 8 bases; unmatched bases: 17. This CDR3 has 19 amino acids. The CDR3 loop is CALGEHPPLGDTEAQKLIF. In nucleotides, the CDR3 is TGTGCTCTTGGGGAACACCCCCCGCTGGGGGATACGGAAGCCCAAAAACTCATCTTT.

The gene calls are TRDV1 and TRDJ1; 9 bases map to TRDD3. CDR3 length equals 21 residues. Per the germline V gene, CDR1 is TSWWSYY and CDR2 is QGS. Trimming at V came to 5 bases and at J to 4 bases, leaving 26 bases not matched to a gene. The DNA for the CDR3 is TGTGCTCTTGGGTCTGAAGATGCCTTCTTGCCCCTGGGGGATGAAAACGATAAACTCATCTTT. Amino acids: CALGSEDAFLPLGDENDKLIF.

The chain couples TRDV1 to TRDJ1; 11 bases map to TRDD3. CDR1 is TSWWSYY and CDR2 is QGS in the germline V gene. The CDR3 is made up of 26 amino acids. The V gene end was trimmed by 2 bases and the J gene end by 0 bases; junction bases not matched to a gene: 32. The CDR3 DNA is TGTGCTCTTGGGGAATCGCCCTTGGCTCCTACGTGGGGAAATGGGGGATACGCGACTTACACCGATAAACTCATCTTT. Amino acid sequence: CALGESPLAPTWGNGGYATYTDKLIF.

The chain couples TRDV1 to TRDJ1; D tentatively fits TRDD2 or TRDD3 (5 bases each). This CDR3 is built from 25 residues. CDR1 TSWWSYY and CDR2 QGS come from the germline V gene. Trimming stripped 0 bases from V and 0 bases from J, with 38 bases between. CDR3 amino acids: CALGELQSYEPDTIEGGAYTDKLIF. The CDR3 DNA reads TGTGCTCTTGGGGAACTTCAATCCTATGAGCCCGATACAATCGAAGGTGGGGCGTACACCGATAAACTCATCTTT.

Relative to its sample, this clone is medium-sized (0.01 to 0.1%). This chain connects TRDV2 to TRDJ2; 7 nucleotides agree with TRDD3. V shed 0 bases and J 1 base; nucleotides not matched to a gene: 7. Germline V gene sequence: CDR1 GEAIGNYY, CDR2 EKD. The CDR3 is 17 residues long. This CDR3 is CACDTWGTINLTAQLFF. For the CDR3, the DNA is TGTGCCTGTGACACCTGGGGGACGATCAATTTGACAGCACAACTCTTCTTT.

This chain links TRDV1 with TRDJ1, with TRDD3 identical over 8 bases. Germline V gene data show CDR1 as TSWWSYY and CDR2 as QGS. V shed 2 bases and J 0 bases; nucleotides not matched to a gene: 23. This CDR3 spans 22 amino acids. The CDR3 protein is CALGEYILVWGTLPSYTDKLIF. The CDR3 DNA reads TGTGCTCTTGGGGAATATATCCTAGTCTGGGGGACTCTTCCCTCTTACACCGATAAACTCATCTTT.

The J gene call is TRDJ1, but no V gene call exists; the DNA was not used to check the table's D call, TRDD3. The CDR3 consists of 15 residues. CDR3 region: CALGELGDTTDKLIF. The DNA of the CDR3 is TGTGCTCTTGGGGAACTGGGGGATACAACCGATAAACTCATCTTT.

There are a few counts of this clone. J is TRDJ1 and V is TRDV1, with D maybe TRDD3 (9 bases). V lost 9 bases and J 7 bases, leaving 45 bases between the germline ends. CDR1 and CDR2 from the germline V gene are TSWWSYY and QGS. This CDR3 region has 22 residues. DNA for the CDR3: TGTGCTCTCGCCTACTTCCTACGGCCCTCTAACTGGGGGAAGTCCTCGGGCGGTAAACTCATCTTT. This gives the protein CALAYFLRPSNWGKSSGGKLIF.